The T cell receptor beta chain described here comes from a study of OX40 agonist ivuxolimab in advanced cancers. Repertoires were generated with immunoSEQ multiplex PCR, while TCRdb's copy carries only in-frame clones and drops some. Of fewer than 45,000 clones listed, around 92% are singletons. V lost 2 bases, J lost 7 bases, and 1 base stayed unmatched. CDR1 is MNHNY, CDR2 SVGAGI, per germline (reference sequence). This CDR3 is 14 amino acids long. Sequenced here: CD4+ or CD8+ T cells sorted from blood, sampled in a trial of the OX40 agonist ivuxolimab. The chain couples TRBV6-6 to TRBJ1-4; 10 nucleotides align to TRBD1. The source of this sequence is an adult with an advanced solid tumor such as melanoma, head and neck, liver or kidney cancer. The CDR3 protein is CASSYGTGVEKLFF. The CDR3 DNA is TGTGCCAGCAGTTACGGGACAGGGGTTGAAAAACTGTTTTTT.